This TCR beta chain stems from a study of preoperative IRX-2 immunotherapy in early breast cancer. This CDR3 contains 15 residues. The V end was cut by 7 bases, the J end by 0 bases, with 13 bases between. Only in-frame clones appear in the TCRdb table, and some are missing; sequencing was by immunoSEQ multiplex PCR. Of some 30,000 clones listed, nearly 90% are singletons. Sample treatment: preoperative locoregional IRX-2 cytokine immunotherapy. Patients received preoperative, locoregional IRX-2 cytokine immunotherapy in a phase Ib study. The chain recombines TRBV7-1 with TRBJ1-5; D not certain. TRBV7-1 is an ORF, and what it does is uncertain. The clonotype comes from a human donor with breast cancer. The sequencing used tumor tissue, collected after IRX-2 immunotherapy. CDR3: CASNLRRYSNQPQHF. CDR3 bases: TGTGCCAGCAACCTTAGAAGATATAGCAATCAGCCCCAGCATTTT.